This T cell receptor beta chain was documented in a study of siplizumab effects on memory and regulatory T cells. Overall study findings and caveats: Proliferating clones, CD4+ or CD8+, lacked an assignable naive or memory phenotype in roughly 80-96% of cases. Apparently more diverse than memory cells, naive T cells also seemed major alloresponse contributors.

This CDR3 region has 16 residues. The V gene end was trimmed by 1 base and the J gene end by 2 bases; junction bases not matched to a gene: 9. Germline values: CDR1 SQVTM, CDR2 ANQGSEA. Comments on this clone: Its antigen is not identified.

Using immunoSEQ multiplex PCR, the repertoire was profiled, and TCRdb retains in-frame clones only, with some absent. The data contain 50,000 to 75,000 clones, around 96% of them seen just once; the ten biggest clones take up about 0.1%. The chain has TRBV29-1 and TRBJ2-3; 7 bases agree with TRBD2. The sequenced material came from naive CD8+ T cells sorted from blood. This TCR was recovered from a human donor in good health. The CDR3 region has the DNA TGCAGCGTTGAAGGACCGCCTAGCGGATTCACAGATACGCAGTATTTT. Translation gives CSVEGPPSGFTDTQYF.